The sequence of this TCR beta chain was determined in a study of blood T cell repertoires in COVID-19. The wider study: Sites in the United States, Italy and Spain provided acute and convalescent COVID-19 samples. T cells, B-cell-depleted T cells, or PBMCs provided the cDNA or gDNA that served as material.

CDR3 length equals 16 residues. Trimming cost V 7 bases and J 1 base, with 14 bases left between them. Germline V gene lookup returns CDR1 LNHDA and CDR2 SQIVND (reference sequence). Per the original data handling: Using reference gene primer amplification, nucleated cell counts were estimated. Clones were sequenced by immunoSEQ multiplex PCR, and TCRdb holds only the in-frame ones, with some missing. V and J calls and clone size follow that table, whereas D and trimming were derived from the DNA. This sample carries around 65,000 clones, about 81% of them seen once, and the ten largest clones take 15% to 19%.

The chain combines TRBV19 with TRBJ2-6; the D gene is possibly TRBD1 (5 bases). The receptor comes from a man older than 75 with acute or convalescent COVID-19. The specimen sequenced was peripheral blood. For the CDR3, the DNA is TGTGCCAGTACTCCGACAGAGCTATCTGGGGCCAACGTCCTGACTTTC. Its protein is CASTPTELSGANVLTF.